The rows below give T cell receptor beta chains drawn from one sample of a study of T cell clones after liver transplantation. The protocol was immunoSEQ multiplex PCR, while the TCRdb copy is restricted to in-frame clones and leaves out a portion. The top ten clones hold approximately 0.73% of a sample with fewer than 85,000 clones, 80% of them seen once. The sequenced sample was CD4+ T cells from blood, obtained 12 months after liver transplant. These receptors all stem from a human patient who received a liver transplant. Some T cells may trace back to the graft donor. Both conserved end residues are part of each CDR3. Fields, in order: clone size, J gene, D gene, V gene, CDR3 DNA, CDR3 protein. D genes are given only for firm matches. Clone size, where shown, is once, few, many, or a class for clones that have expanded.

size: NA; J: TRBJ2-6; D: NA; V: TRBV28; DNA: TGTGCCAGCAGTTACCCGCCGGGACGCGTCCTGACTTTC; CDR3: CASSYPPGRVLTF
size: NA; J: TRBJ1-5; D: TRBD1; V: TRBV28; DNA: TGTGCCAGCAGACGGACAGGGACCTTCAATCAGCCCCAGCATTTT; CDR3: CASRRTGTFNQPQHF
size: NA; J: TRBJ2-6; D: TRBD2; V: TRBV19; DNA: TGTGCCAGTAGCCCCCCGGGGGGGTACGGGGCCAACGTCCTGACTTTC; CDR3: CASSPPGGYGANVLTF
size: NA; J: TRBJ2-7; D: TRBD1; V: TRBV7-2; DNA: TGTGCCAGCAGCCGCTGGACAGGGGGCTTCTACTTC; CDR3: CASSRWTGGFYF
size: once; J: TRBJ2-2; D: NA; V: TRBV7-3; DNA: TGTGCCAGCAGCCTCGGGGAGGCCGCCGGGGAGCTGTTTTTT; CDR3: CASSLGEAAGELFF
size: NA; J: TRBJ2-1; D: TRBD2; V: TRBV11-2; DNA: TGTGCCAGCAGCTTGACTAGCGGGAGGTCCAGCTCCTACAATGAGCAGTTCTTC; CDR3: CASSLTSGRSSSYNEQFF
size: once; J: TRBJ2-7; D: NA; V: TRBV7-9; DNA: TGTGCCAGCAGCTTAATGGCAGTCGACGAGCAGTACTTC; CDR3: CASSLMAVDEQYF
size: NA; J: TRBJ1-1; D: NA; V: TRBV6-1; DNA: TGTGCCAGCAGAGACAGCTCGTACACTGAAGCTTTCTTT; CDR3: CASRDSSYTEAFF
size: NA; J: TRBJ1-3; D: TRBD1; V: TRBV7-2; DNA: TGTGCCAGCAGCTCATCAGGGGGCATTGGAAACACCATATATTTT; CDR3: CASSSSGGIGNTIYF
size: NA; J: TRBJ2-1; D: NA; V: TRBV5-1; DNA: TGCGCCAGCAGCTTGGGACAGCCCTTGGATGAGCAGTTCTTC; CDR3: CASSLGQPLDEQFF
size: NA; J: TRBJ1-2; D: NA; V: TRBV27; DNA: TGTGCCAGCAGTCTTAACGGACAGTTCTATGGCTACACCTTC; CDR3: CASSLNGQFYGYTF
size: NA; J: TRBJ2-7; D: NA; V: TRBV7-6; DNA: TGTGCCAGCAGCTCGACCCGGGGGAATACATACGAGCAGTACTTC; CDR3: CASSSTRGNTYEQYF
size: few; J: TRBJ2-2; D: TRBD1; V: TRBV19; DNA: TGTGCCTCCTATTACAGGGGACCCACCGGGGAGCTGTTTTTT; CDR3: CASYYRGPTGELFF
size: once; J: TRBJ2-5; D: TRBD2; V: TRBV29-1; DNA: TGCAGCGTCCGCGCCAGTAGCGGGAGGGAGACCCAGTACTTC; CDR3: CSVRASSGRETQYF
size: once; J: TRBJ1-3; D: NA; V: TRBV27; DNA: TGTGCCAGCAGTCCCCACCGGGACTCTGGAAACACCATATATTTT; CDR3: CASSPHRDSGNTIYF
size: few; J: TRBJ1-2; D: NA; V: TRBV28; DNA: TGTGCCAGCAGTTTAGCGGAGGGCTATGGCTACACCTTC; CDR3: CASSLAEGYGYTF
size: NA; J: TRBJ1-2; D: NA; V: TRBV9; DNA: TGTGCCAGCAGCCTTCAGTCGGACTATGGCTACACCTTC; CDR3: CASSLQSDYGYTF
size: medium-sized; J: TRBJ2-7; D: TRBD1; V: TRBV27; DNA: TGTGCCAGCGGAAAGAGACAGGGGCTTTCCTACGAGCAGTACTTC; CDR3: CASGKRQGLSYEQYF
size: NA; J: TRBJ1-6; D: TRBD1; V: TRBV6-1; DNA: TGTGCCAGCAGTGAATACAGGGGGCTCTATAATTCACCCCTCCACTTT; CDR3: CASSEYRGLYNSPLHF
size: NA; J: TRBJ2-7; D: NA; V: TRBV28; DNA: TGTGCCAGCAGTTTTACTGCCAGGGTGAACGAGCAGTACTTC; CDR3: CASSFTARVNEQYF
size: NA; J: TRBJ2-3; D: TRBD2; V: TRBV9; DNA: TGTGCCAGCAGCCCGGGACTACTCACTAGCACAGATACGCAGTATTTT; CDR3: CASSPGLLTSTDTQYF
size: NA; J: TRBJ1-4; D: NA; V: TRBV19; DNA: TGTGCCAGTAGTTCCTCCGGGACCGCTTATGAAAAACTGTTTTTT; CDR3: CASSSSGTAYEKLFF
size: NA; J: TRBJ2-5; D: NA; V: TRBV11-1; DNA: TGTGCCAGCAGCCAAGCCGCTAGTTTTCGAGAGACCCAGTACTTC; CDR3: CASSQAASFRETQYF
size: NA; J: TRBJ2-1; D: TRBD2; V: TRBV9; DNA: TGTGCCAGCAGCCGACGGGAACTAGCGGCCACCTACAATGAGCAGTTCTTC; CDR3: CASSRRELAATYNEQFF
size: NA; J: TRBJ1-1; D: NA; V: TRBV5-4; DNA: TGTGCCAGCAGCTTCTACCAAGAGGAAGCTTTCTTT; CDR3: CASSFYQEEAFF
size: NA; J: TRBJ1-3; D: NA; V: TRBV2; DNA: TGTGCCAGCAGTGAGGGAGGGAACACCATATATTTT; CDR3: CASSEGGNTIYF
size: NA; J: TRBJ1-2; D: TRBD1; V: TRBV7-2; DNA: TGTGCCAGCAGCTTCAGCATGGGTACAGGGGGATATGGCTACACCTTC; CDR3: CASSFSMGTGGYGYTF
size: NA; J: TRBJ2-7; D: NA; V: TRBV5-1; DNA: TGCGCCAGCAGCTTGGGGGACTTATACGAGCAGTACTTC; CDR3: CASSLGDLYEQYF
size: NA; J: TRBJ1-5; D: NA; V: TRBV29-1; DNA: TGCAGCGTTAGTTCCAGCAATCAGCCCCAGCATTTT; CDR3: CSVSSSNQPQHF
size: NA; J: TRBJ1-3; D: NA; V: TRBV5-1; DNA: TGCGCCAGCAGCTTGGATATCTCTGGAAACACCATATATTTT; CDR3: CASSLDISGNTIYF
size: once; J: TRBJ1-3; D: NA; V: TRBV4-1; DNA: TGCGCCAGCAGCCCAACGGGACTGAGCTCTGGAAACACCATATATTTT; CDR3: CASSPTGLSSGNTIYF
size: NA; J: TRBJ2-1; D: TRBD2; V: TRBV11-1; DNA: TGTGCCAGCAGCTTAGGCGTGGCGGGAGGGCCCAATGAGCAGTTCTTC; CDR3: CASSLGVAGGPNEQFF
size: medium-sized; J: TRBJ2-6; D: NA; V: TRBV5-1; DNA: TGCGCCAGCAGCCTCGAGGGGGCCAACGTCCTGACTTTC; CDR3: CASSLEGANVLTF
size: NA; J: TRBJ1-1; D: TRBD1; V: TRBV7-2; DNA: TGTGCCAGCAGCTTCCCCCGGACAGGGGTCTATCTGAACACTGAAGCTTTCTTT; CDR3: CASSFPRTGVYLNTEAFF
size: NA; J: TRBJ1-2; D: NA; V: TRBV19; DNA: TGTGCCAGTAGTATACCCACAGCGACTCACTATGGCTACACCTTC; CDR3: CASSIPTATHYGYTF
size: medium-sized; J: TRBJ2-7; D: NA; V: TRBV14; DNA: TGTGCCAGCAGCCAAGTGCGACTCGAGCAGTACTTC; CDR3: CASSQVRLEQYF
size: NA; J: TRBJ1-5; D: NA; V: TRBV19; DNA: TGTGCCAGTAGTGTCAAGGGGAATCAGCCCCAGCATTTT; CDR3: CASSVKGNQPQHF
size: medium-sized; J: TRBJ1-5; D: NA; V: TRBV28; DNA: TGTGCCAGCAAGGCTAGCGTTCAGCCCCAGCATTTT; CDR3: CASKASVQPQHF
size: NA; J: TRBJ1-2; D: NA; V: TRBV7-8; DNA: TGTGCCAGCAGCCGCCGCCGGGACCCAGGATTAGCTAACTATGGCTACACCTTC; CDR3: CASSRRRDPGLANYGYTF
size: NA; J: TRBJ2-2; D: NA; V: TRBV10-3; DNA: TGTGCCATCAGTGGGAGGGGGAGTACCGGGGAGCTGTTTTTT; CDR3: CAISGRGSTGELFF
size: NA; J: TRBJ1-4; D: TRBD1; V: TRBV25-1; DNA: TGTGCCAGCAGTGAATTGCAGGGGGCCGCAACTAATGAAAAACTGTTTTTT; CDR3: CASSELQGAATNEKLFF
size: NA; J: TRBJ2-5; D: NA; V: TRBV29-1; DNA: TGCAGCGTCTTGGAGCAAGAGACCCAGTACTTC; CDR3: CSVLEQETQYF
size: NA; J: TRBJ2-5; D: NA; V: TRBV18; DNA: TGTGCCAGCTCACGGGTCCAAGAGACCCAGTACTTC; CDR3: CASSRVQETQYF
size: NA; J: TRBJ2-1; D: NA; V: TRBV7-6; DNA: TGTGCCAGCAGCTTTTACAATGAGCAGTTCTTC; CDR3: CASSFYNEQFF
size: NA; J: TRBJ1-3; D: NA; V: TRBV5-1; DNA: TGCGCCAGCAGTGGGCAGGGGTCCTCTGGAAACACCATATATTTT; CDR3: CASSGQGSSGNTIYF
size: NA; J: TRBJ2-2; D: NA; V: TRBV2; DNA: TGTGCCAGCCTTCGGAGGGGAGGCACCGGGGAGCTGTTTTTT; CDR3: CASLRRGGTGELFF
size: NA; J: TRBJ1-3; D: NA; V: TRBV5-1; DNA: TGCGCCAGCAGCTTGGTTCCAGGACTCTCTGGAAACACCATATATTTT; CDR3: CASSLVPGLSGNTIYF
size: NA; J: TRBJ1-2; D: TRBD1; V: TRBV27; DNA: TGTGCCAGCAGTTCCCTCAGGGGGCTTAGATCGATATATGGCTACACCTTC; CDR3: CASSSLRGLRSIYGYTF
size: NA; J: TRBJ1-5; D: NA; V: TRBV18; DNA: TGTGCCAGCTCACCGGATACAGCACAGCCCCAGCATTTT; CDR3: CASSPDTAQPQHF
size: NA; J: TRBJ2-3; D: NA; V: TRBV6-1; DNA: TGTGCCAGCAGTGCCGTGCGGGGCTCTAGCACAGATACGCAGTATTTT; CDR3: CASSAVRGSSTDTQYF
size: NA; J: TRBJ2-1; D: NA; V: TRBV18; DNA: TGTGCCAGCTCACCAATAGGGGGGAGCTCCTACAATGAGCAGTTCTTC; CDR3: CASSPIGGSSYNEQFF
size: NA; J: TRBJ2-1; D: TRBD2; V: TRBV7-2; DNA: TGTGCCAGCAGCTTAGTAGGGTCTAGCGGGAGTGAGCAGTTCTTC; CDR3: CASSLVGSSGSEQFF
size: NA; J: TRBJ1-3; D: NA; V: TRBV6-5; DNA: TGTGCCAGCAGTTACGAACGGGGGGCTGGAAACACCATATATTTT; CDR3: CASSYERGAGNTIYF
size: NA; J: TRBJ2-2; D: NA; V: TRBV28; DNA: TGTGCCAGCAGTTTCGGGGGCGCGAACACCGGGGAGCTGTTTTTT; CDR3: CASSFGGANTGELFF
size: NA; J: TRBJ1-1; D: NA; V: TRBV13; DNA: TGTGCCAGCAGCCGTAACACTGAAGCTTTCTTT; CDR3: CASSRNTEAFF
size: NA; J: TRBJ2-4; D: NA; V: TRBV20-1; DNA: TGCAGTGCCCCTGAAATCAACATTCAGTACTTC; CDR3: CSAPEINIQYF
size: NA; J: TRBJ1-4; D: NA; V: TRBV29-1; DNA: TGCAGCGTTGAACTGCCAGTCGGGATTAAAAAACTGTTTTTT; CDR3: CSVELPVGIKKLFF